This TCR beta chain comes out of a study of a mutant IDH1 vaccine in newly diagnosed glioma. Overall study context: Patients came in for eight vaccinations, in weeks 1, 3, 5, 7, 11, 15, 19 and 23. Patients previously underwent radiotherapy, temozolomide, or both, and most underwent both.

Time point denoted: week 5, during vaccination. Topical imiquimod was applied with each vaccine dose, which held 300 ug of mutant IDH1 20-mer peptide. Broader study findings: Top-clonotype changes in peripheral T cells seemed unrelated to pseudoprogression.

TCRdb's copy holds only in-frame clones and misses some; the assay was immunoSEQ multiplex PCR. The data show approximately 51,000 clones, with 78% seen just once and 1.8% held by the top ten. After removal of 2 bases from V and 9 bases from J, the junction contained 4 bases not matched to a gene. CDR1 and CDR2 from the germline V gene are LNHDA and SQIVND (reference sequence). The CDR3 totals 13 residues. The sample holds a few counts of this clone. The antigen is unknown. This chain uses TRBV19 with TRBJ1-1; 9 nucleotides line up with TRBD1. This TCR was sampled from a woman aged 40 to 55 with glioma. The starting material was PBMCs, obtained from a glioma patient whose treatment included an IDH1 peptide vaccine. CDR3 protein: CASSIPGTGKAFF. The CDR3 region has the DNA TGTGCCAGTAGTATACCCGGGACAGGGAAAGCTTTCTTT.